This T cell receptor (beta chain) was documented in a study of Graves' ophthalmopathy and Graves' hyperthyroidism. About the research overall: Prior to any treatment, peripheral blood was collected at the time of initial diagnosis. General study results and limits: Its predictions of ophthalmopathy progression gave the model 65% to 71% sensitivity and 72% to 80% specificity.

Turning to this clonotype: The antigen is unknown.

V lost 5 bases to trimming and J lost 6 bases, with 14 bases between them. The CDR3 sequence is 13 residues long. Someone took the PBMCs out of 8.5 to 10 ml of fresh peripheral blood. RNA transcripts were the template, and TCR beta CDR3 regions were amplified from them. The first round was an RT-PCR with HTBI primers, and the second round was a multiplex PCR. Via MiXCR, TCRdb re-called the multiplex PCR reads, giving one row per CDR3 protein. The sample shows approximately 700,000 distinct CDR3 sequences, approximately 40% of them seen only once. V gene TRBV12-3 or TRBV12-4 combines with J gene TRBJ2-7, with a possible D match to TRBD1 (5 bases). The material sequenced was peripheral blood. The TCR comes from an adult man with Graves' ophthalmopathy. This chain's CDR3 is CASSRSRQSEQYF. The CDR3 bases are TGTGCCAGCAGTCGGTCCCGACAGAGCGAGCAGTACTTC.